This T cell receptor beta chain stems from a study of control samples from healthy donors and cancer patients. Germline V CDR1 and CDR2: MNHEY, SMNVEV (reference sequence). The V end was cut by 3 bases, the J end by 4 bases, with 13 bases between. There are 15 residues in the CDR3. This clone has just a few counts. Sequencing used immunoSEQ multiplex PCR; TCRdb keeps in-frame clones, though not all of them. In the table there are over 100,000 clones, around 89% of which are singletons. This chain uses TRBV27 with TRBJ1-5; maybe TRBD1 (5 bases). The specimen was blood. The sequence was obtained from a man aged 40-49 years in good health. The CDR3 DNA sequence: TGTGCCAGCAGTTTCACGCAGGGAGGGAATCAGCCCCAGCATTTT. Its translation: CASSFTQGGNQPQHF.